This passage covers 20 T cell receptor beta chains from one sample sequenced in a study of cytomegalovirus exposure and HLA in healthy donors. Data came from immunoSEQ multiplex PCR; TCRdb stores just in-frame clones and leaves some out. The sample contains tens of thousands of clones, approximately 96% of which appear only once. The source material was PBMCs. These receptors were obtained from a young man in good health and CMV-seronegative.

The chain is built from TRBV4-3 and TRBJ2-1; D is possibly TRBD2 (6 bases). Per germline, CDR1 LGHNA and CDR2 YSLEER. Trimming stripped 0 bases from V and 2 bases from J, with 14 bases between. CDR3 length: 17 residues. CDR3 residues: CASSQDPAGSTYNEQFF. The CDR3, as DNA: TGCGCCAGCAGCCAAGATCCAGCGGGCTCAACCTACAATGAGCAGTTCTTC.

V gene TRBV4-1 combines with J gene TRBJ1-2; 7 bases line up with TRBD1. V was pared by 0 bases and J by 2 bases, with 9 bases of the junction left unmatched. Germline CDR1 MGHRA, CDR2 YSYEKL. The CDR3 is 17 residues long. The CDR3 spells CASSQDETGLTNYGYTF. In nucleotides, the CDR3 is TGCGCCAGCAGCCAAGATGAGACAGGGCTAACAAACTATGGCTACACCTTC.

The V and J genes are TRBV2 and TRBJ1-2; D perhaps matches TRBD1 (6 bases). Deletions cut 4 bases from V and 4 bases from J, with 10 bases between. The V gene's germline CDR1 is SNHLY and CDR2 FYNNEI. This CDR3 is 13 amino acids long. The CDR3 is CASSGDTLYGYTF. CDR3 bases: TGTGCCAGCAGTGGGGACACTCTCTATGGCTACACCTTC.

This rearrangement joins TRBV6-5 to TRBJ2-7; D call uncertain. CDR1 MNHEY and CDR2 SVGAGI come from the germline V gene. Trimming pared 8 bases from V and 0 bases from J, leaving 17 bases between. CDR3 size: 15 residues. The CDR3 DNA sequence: TGTGCCAGCTCCCCCCCGGCAGCTAGCTCCTACGAGCAGTACTTC. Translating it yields CASSPPAASSYEQYF.

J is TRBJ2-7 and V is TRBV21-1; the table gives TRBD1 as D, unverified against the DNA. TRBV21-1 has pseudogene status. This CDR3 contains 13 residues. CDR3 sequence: CASTADKTYEQYF. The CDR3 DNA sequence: TGTGCCAGCACCGCGGACAAGACCTACGAGCAGTACTTC.

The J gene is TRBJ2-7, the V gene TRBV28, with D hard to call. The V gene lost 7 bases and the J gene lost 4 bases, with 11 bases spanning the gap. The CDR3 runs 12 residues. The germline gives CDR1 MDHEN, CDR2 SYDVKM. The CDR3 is CASTESGYEQYF. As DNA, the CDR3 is TGTGCCAGCACCGAGTCCGGGTACGAGCAGTACTTC.

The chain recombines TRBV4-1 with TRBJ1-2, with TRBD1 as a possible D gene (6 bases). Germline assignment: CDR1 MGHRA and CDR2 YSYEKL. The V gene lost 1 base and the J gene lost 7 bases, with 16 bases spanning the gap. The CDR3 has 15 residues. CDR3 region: CASSQAPPGERGYTF. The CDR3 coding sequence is TGCGCCAGCAGCCAAGCCCCGCCAGGGGAACGTGGCTACACCTTC.

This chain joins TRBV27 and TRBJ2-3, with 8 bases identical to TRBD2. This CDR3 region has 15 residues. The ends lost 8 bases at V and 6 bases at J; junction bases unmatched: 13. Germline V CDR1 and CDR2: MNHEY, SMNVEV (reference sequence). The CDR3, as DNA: TGTGCCAGCCGGCCCTTCGGGGGGGGGATGGATACGCAGTATTTT. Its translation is CASRPFGGGMDTQYF.

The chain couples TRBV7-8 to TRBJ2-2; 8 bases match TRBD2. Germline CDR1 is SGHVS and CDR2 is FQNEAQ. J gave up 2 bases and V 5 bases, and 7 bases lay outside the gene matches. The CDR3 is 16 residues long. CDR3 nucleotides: TGTGCCAGCAGCCGAGCCGGGACTAGAAACACCGGGGAGCTGTTTTTT. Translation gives CASSRAGTRNTGELFF.

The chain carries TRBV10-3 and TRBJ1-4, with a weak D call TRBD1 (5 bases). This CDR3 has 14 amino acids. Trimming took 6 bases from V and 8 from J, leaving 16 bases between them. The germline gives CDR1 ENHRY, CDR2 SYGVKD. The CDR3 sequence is CAIRGGDMGEKLFF. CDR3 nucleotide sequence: TGTGCCATCAGGGGGGGAGACATGGGAGAAAAACTGTTTTTT.

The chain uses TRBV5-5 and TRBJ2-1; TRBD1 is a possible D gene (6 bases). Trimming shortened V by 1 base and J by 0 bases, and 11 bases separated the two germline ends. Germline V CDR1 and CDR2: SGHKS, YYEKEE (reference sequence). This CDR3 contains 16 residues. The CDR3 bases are TGTGCCAGCAGCTTGCGGACAGTGACCTCCTACAATGAGCAGTTCTTC. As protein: CASSLRTVTSYNEQFF.

The CDR3 region has the DNA TGCAGCGTTGCTGGCCAGGGGGACATTCAGTACTTC. Its protein is CSVAGQGDIQYF. The V call is TRBV29-1, the J call TRBJ2-4; the match to TRBD1 covers 7 bases. The CDR3 covers 12 residues. The V gene end was trimmed by 4 bases and the J gene end by 8 bases; junction bases not matched to a gene: 5. Germline V lookup: CDR1 SQVTM, CDR2 ANQGSEA.

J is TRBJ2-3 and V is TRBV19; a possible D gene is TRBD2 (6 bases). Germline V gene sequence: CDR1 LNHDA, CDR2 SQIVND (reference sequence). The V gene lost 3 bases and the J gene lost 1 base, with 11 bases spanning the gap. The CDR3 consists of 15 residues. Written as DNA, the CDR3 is TGTGCCAGTAGTATGCCGGGGGAAGGCACAGATACGCAGTATTTT. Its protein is CASSMPGEGTDTQYF.

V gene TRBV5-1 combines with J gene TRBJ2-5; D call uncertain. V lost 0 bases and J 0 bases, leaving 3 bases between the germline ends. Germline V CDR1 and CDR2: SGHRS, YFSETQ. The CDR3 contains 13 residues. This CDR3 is CASSLANQETQYF. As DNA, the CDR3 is TGCGCCAGCAGCTTGGCCAACCAAGAGACCCAGTACTTC.

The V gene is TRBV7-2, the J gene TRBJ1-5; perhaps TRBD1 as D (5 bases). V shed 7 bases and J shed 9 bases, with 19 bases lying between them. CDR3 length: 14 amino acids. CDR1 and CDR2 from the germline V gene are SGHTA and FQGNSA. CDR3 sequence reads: CASNSGGVSSPQHF. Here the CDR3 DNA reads TGTGCCAGCAACTCGGGGGGGGTATCGTCGCCCCAGCATTTT.

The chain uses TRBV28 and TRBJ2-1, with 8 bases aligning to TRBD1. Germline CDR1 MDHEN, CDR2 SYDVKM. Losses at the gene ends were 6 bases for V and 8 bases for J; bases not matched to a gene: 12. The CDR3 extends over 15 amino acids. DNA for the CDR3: TGTGCCAGCAGCCCCCTCGAGACAGGGGACCATGAGCAGTTCTTC. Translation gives CASSPLETGDHEQFF.

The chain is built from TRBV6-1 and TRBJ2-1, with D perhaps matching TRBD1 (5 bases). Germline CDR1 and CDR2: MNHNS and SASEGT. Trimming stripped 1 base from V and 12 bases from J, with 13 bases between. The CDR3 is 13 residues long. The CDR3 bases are TGTGCCAGCAGTGAAGGGGCAGGGAACCCGCAGTTCTTC. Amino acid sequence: CASSEGAGNPQFF.

CDR3 DNA: TGTGCCTGGACTGCGTGGGGCAGGCCGTACAATGAGCAGTTCTTC. It is translated as CAWTAWGRPYNEQFF. The V gene is TRBV30, the J gene TRBJ2-1; tentatively, D is TRBD1 (5 bases). Trimming stripped 4 bases from V and 4 bases from J, with 17 bases between. The CDR3 is 15 amino acids. The germline V gene has CDR1 GTSNPN and CDR2 SVGIG (reference sequence).

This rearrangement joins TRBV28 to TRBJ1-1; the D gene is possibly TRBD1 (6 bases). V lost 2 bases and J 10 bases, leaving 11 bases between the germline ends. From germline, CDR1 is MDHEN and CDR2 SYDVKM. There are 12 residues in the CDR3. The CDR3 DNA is TGTGCCAGCAGTTTACGTCAGGGGCGAGCTTTCTTT. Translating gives CASSLRQGRAFF.

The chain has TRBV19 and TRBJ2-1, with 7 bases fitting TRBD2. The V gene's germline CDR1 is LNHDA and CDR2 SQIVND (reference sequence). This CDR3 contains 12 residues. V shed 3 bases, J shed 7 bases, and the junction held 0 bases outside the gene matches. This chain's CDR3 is CASSMGGNEQFF. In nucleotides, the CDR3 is TGTGCCAGTAGTATGGGAGGGAATGAGCAGTTCTTC.